Below, one T cell receptor beta chain is given with its context. Its cognate antigen is unknown. Data came from immunoSEQ multiplex PCR; TCRdb stores just in-frame clones and leaves some out. Among some 57,000 clones listed, more than 75% were seen once. The entry originates in a study of pediatric ulcerative colitis. The study's findings and limits: Repertoires came from total lymphocyte DNA, not specific subsets.

Source material: blood. The receptor's source is a boy aged 5 to 17 who was a control in a study of pediatric ulcerative colitis.

In nucleotides, the CDR3 is TGTGCCAGCAGCTTAGGGCAGAGGGAGCTGTTTTTT. Protein sequence: CASSLGQRELFF. V is TRBV7-2 and J is TRBJ2-2; D gene unclear. The ends were cut back, 1 base at V and 9 bases at J, with 6 bases in the middle. The germline CDR1 and CDR2 sequences are SGHTA and FQGNSA. The length of the CDR3 is 12 residues. Based on the CDR3 plus reference TRBV7-2 and TRBJ2-2, the full variable domain is GAGVSQSPSNKVTEKGKDVELRCDPISGHTALYWYRQSLGQGLEFLIYFQGNSAPDKSGLPSDRFSAERTGGSVSTLTIQRTQQEDSAVYLCASSLGQRELFFGEGSRLTVL.